The rows below give T cell receptor beta chains drawn from one sample of a study of blood T cell repertoires in COVID-19. Sequencing used immunoSEQ multiplex PCR; TCRdb keeps in-frame clones, though not all of them. The top ten hold roughly 1.3% of the sample, which has about 310,000 clones, 85% to 90% seen once. Material for sequencing was peripheral blood. The source is a man between 65 and 79 years old with acute or convalescent COVID-19. Both conserved end residues are part of each CDR3. D genes are given only for firm matches.

d_gene	v_gene	j_gene	CDR3aa	CDR3nt
TRBD2	TRBV5-4	TRBJ2-1	CASSLASGISYNEQFF	TGTGCCAGCAGCTTGGCAAGCGGGATCTCCTACAATGAGCAGTTCTTC
TRBD1	TRBV5-4	TRBJ2-3	CASSTDRGGTDTQYF	TGTGCCAGCAGCACAGACAGGGGTGGCACAGATACGCAGTATTTT
TRBD1	TRBV20-1	TRBJ1-1	CSANGQGTFF	TGCAGTGCTAACGGACAGGGTACCTTCTTT
TRBD2	TRBV19	TRBJ2-1	CASSRGERGGPIAYNEQFF	TGTGCCAGTAGTCGCGGGGAGCGGGGGGGCCCAATCGCCTACAATGAGCAGTTCTTC
TRBD2	TRBV5-4	TRBJ2-1	CASSRPLAGGGNEQFF	TGTGCCAGCAGCCGGCCCCTAGCGGGGGGGGGCAATGAGCAGTTCTTC
TRBD2	TRBV5-4	TRBJ2-7	CASSNRDYYEQYF	TGTGCCAGCAGCAACCGGGACTACTACGAGCAGTACTTC
.	TRBV5-1	TRBJ2-7	CASSLVSGYEQYF	TGCGCCAGCAGCTTGGTTTCGGGTTACGAGCAGTACTTC
TRBD1	TRBV5-1	TRBJ2-6	CASSEGAAGANVLTF	TGCGCCAGCAGCGAGGGGGCGGCTGGGGCCAACGTCCTGACTTTC
.	TRBV19	TRBJ1-4	CASRRDGIEKLFF	TGTGCCAGTAGGCGGGACGGTATTGAAAAACTGTTTTTT
TRBD1	TRBV11-2	TRBJ1-2	CASSFTGVENYGYTF	TGTGCCAGCAGCTTTACAGGGGTGGAGAACTATGGCTACACCTTC
.	TRBV7-9	TRBJ1-5	CASSFWDTNQPQHF	TGTGCCAGCAGCTTTTGGGACACTAATCAGCCCCAGCATTTT
TRBD1	TRBV5-1	TRBJ2-3	CASSPGQGPDTQYF	TGCGCCAGCAGCCCCGGACAGGGGCCAGATACGCAGTATTTT